These 15 T cell receptor beta chains share one sample of origin, sequenced in a study of CD8 T cells in ankylosing spondylitis. MiXCR, run by TCRdb on the 5' RACE reads, gives a single entry per CDR3 protein. The sample contains about 250,000 distinct CDR3 sequences, under 30% of which appear only once. Sequencing was done on a sample of blood, either unsorted or a sorted T cell fraction (not recorded which). Source of these receptors: a male donor with ankylosing spondylitis or in good health (not recorded which).

V usage is TRBV5-4 and J usage is TRBJ1-2; D is undetermined. There are 13 residues in the CDR3. V dropped 1 base and J dropped 5 bases, with 9 bases sitting between them. Looked up from germline, CDR1 is SGHNT and CDR2 is YYREEE (reference sequence). The CDR3 reads CASSLPDSYGYTF. CDR3 bases: TGTGCCAGCAGCTTGCCAGACTCTTATGGCTACACCTTC. The whole variable domain, filled in from reference TRBV5-4 and TRBJ1-2, reads ETGVTQSPTHLIKTRGQQVTLRCSSQSGHNTVSWYQQALGQGPQFIFQYYREEENGRGNFPPRFSGLQFPNYSSELNVNALELDDSALYLCASSLPDSYGYTFGSGTRLTVV.

This clonotype was seen a few times. V and J are TRBV20-1 and TRBJ2-2; D is perhaps TRBD1 or TRBD2 (5 bases each). Germline V gene lookup returns CDR1 DFQATT and CDR2 SNEGSKA (reference sequence). The CDR3 has 14 amino acids. With 4 bases removed from V and 1 base from J, the gap between germline ends came to 10 bases. The DNA for the CDR3 is TGCAGTGCTACCGGGACGGGGAACACCGGGGAGCTGTTTTTT. Residues: CSATGTGNTGELFF.

The table lists this clonotype with many counts. The V and J genes are TRBV5-1 and TRBJ1-6; D is possibly TRBD1 (5 bases). Trimming left V 1 base short and J 8 bases short, with 13 bases between. The CDR3 contains 15 residues. The germline V gene has CDR1 SGHRS and CDR2 YFSETQ. This chain's CDR3 is CASSLRPGRDSPLHF. The CDR3 region has the DNA TGCGCCAGCAGCTTGAGGCCAGGGAGGGATTCACCCCTCCACTTT.

Turning to this clonotype: Since a much larger clone is just one base distant, this may be a read error. The rearrangement joins TRBV29-1 to TRBJ2-3, with D uncertain. The CDR3 length is 12 residues. Germline loops: CDR1 SQVTM, CDR2 ANQGSEA. In nucleotides, the CDR3 is TGCGGCGTTGGTGACAGCACAGATACGCAGTATTTT. Encoded protein: CGVGDSTDTQYF.

The CDR3 DNA sequence: TGTGCCAGTAGTACCGCGAATACAGGGGTTGGAGGAGAGACCCAGTACTTC. It translates to CASSTANTGVGGETQYF. The chain employs TRBV19 and TRBJ2-5, with 7 bases identical to TRBD1. This CDR3 has 17 amino acids. With 4 bases clipped from V and 4 bases from J, the junction kept 15 bases outside the gene matches. Looked up from germline, CDR1 is LNHDA and CDR2 is SQIVND (reference sequence).

This clonotype was observed many times. The chain is built from TRBV9 and TRBJ2-3, with D uncertain. The V gene's germline CDR1 is SGDLS and CDR2 YYNGEE. The CDR3 loop spans 15 amino acids. V lost 3 bases, J lost 5 bases, and 16 bases lay in between. Here the CDR3 DNA reads TGTGCCAGCAGCGCCGACCTGGCAAGAGGAGATACGCAGTATTTT. Translated: CASSADLARGDTQYF.

In its sample, this clonotype was seen many times. The chain links TRBV7-9 to TRBJ1-4; TRBD1 aligns across 7 bases. V dropped 5 bases and J dropped 3; count of bases not matched to a gene: 6. The CDR3 covers 15 residues. Per germline, CDR1 SEHNR and CDR2 FQNEAQ (reference sequence). The CDR3 DNA reads TGTGCCAGCAGCATCAAGGGGGCGTCTAATGAAAAACTGTTTTTT. It is translated as CASSIKGASNEKLFF.

This clonotype appeared many times. Here the CDR3 DNA reads TGCAGTGCTAGAGATCCCTCCGGCAGGACCATGGAGACCCAGTACTTC. This translates into CSARDPSGRTMETQYF. The chain combines TRBV20-1 with TRBJ2-5; no clear D gene. The CDR3 loop spans 16 amino acids. Germline V gene data show CDR1 as DFQATT and CDR2 as SNEGSKA (reference sequence). Trimming shortened V by 0 bases and J by 5 bases, and 19 bases separated the two germline ends.

This clonotype has a count of ten or more. The V and J genes are TRBV12-3 or TRBV12-4 and TRBJ2-5; 7 positions agree with TRBD2. V shed 3 bases and J 1 base; nucleotides not matched to a gene: 5. The CDR3 totals 15 residues. CDR3 sequence reads: CASSLGPSGQETQYF. The DNA for the CDR3 is TGTGCCAGCAGTTTGGGCCCTAGCGGCCAAGAGACCCAGTACTTC.

This clonotype was counted between two and nine times. This sequence joins TRBV20-1 and TRBJ1-1; the D gene is possibly TRBD1 (5 bases). Trimming stripped 5 bases from V and 0 bases from J, with 19 bases between. The CDR3 is 16 residues long. From germline, CDR1 is DFQATT and CDR2 SNEGSKA (reference sequence). CDR3: CSAPRGGRGVNTEAFF. The CDR3, as DNA: TGCAGTGCTCCACGGGGAGGCAGAGGGGTGAACACTGAAGCTTTCTTT.

This clonotype was seen at least ten times. The V call is TRBV10-3, the J call TRBJ2-3; D gene unclear. V lost 4 bases and J lost 6, with 5 bases in between. Germline V gene lookup returns CDR1 ENHRY and CDR2 SYGVKD. The CDR3 spans 11 residues. CDR3 in DNA: TGTGCCATCAGTGGCGATGATACGCAGTATTTT. Protein sequence: CAISGDDTQYF.

CDR3 in DNA: TGCAGTGCTATACAGGGCGGGGCAGATACGCAGTATTTT. Translating gives CSAIQGGADTQYF. This chain uses TRBV20-1 with TRBJ2-3; D may correspond to TRBD1 or TRBD2 (6 bases each). The CDR3 runs 13 residues. Germline V lookup: CDR1 DFQATT, CDR2 SNEGSKA (reference sequence). The V end was cut by 4 bases, the J end by 4 bases, with 12 bases between.

This sequence joins TRBV20-1 and TRBJ1-2; D might be TRBD1 (5 bases). Germline CDR1 and CDR2: DFQATT and SNEGSKA (reference sequence). V was cut by 0 bases and J by 6 bases, with 17 bases left in between. The CDR3 covers 15 residues. The DNA for the CDR3 is TGCAGTGCTAGAGATTGGGGGTGGGACTCGCATGGCTACACCTTC. The encoded protein is CSARDWGWDSHGYTF.

This chain connects TRBV10-3 to TRBJ2-1; 16 bases agree with TRBD2. V lost 9 bases and J lost 8; bases outside the gene matches: 7. CDR3 length equals 15 residues. Germline assignment: CDR1 ENHRY and CDR2 SYGVKD. CDR3 amino acids: CAIGTSGGAHDEQFF. The DNA for the CDR3 is TGTGCCATAGGGACTAGCGGGGGGGCACATGATGAGCAGTTCTTC.

This sequence joins TRBV20-1 and TRBJ2-5, with D hard to call. This CDR3 region has 14 residues. The germline CDR1 and CDR2 sequences are DFQATT and SNEGSKA (reference sequence). The V end lost 3 bases, the J end lost 4 bases, and 15 bases lay between the germline ends. The CDR3 region is CSARVRVLGETQYF. For the CDR3, the DNA is TGCAGTGCTAGGGTCCGGGTCCTGGGAGAGACCCAGTACTTC.